This entry is about one T cell receptor (beta chain). Its specificity is not known. This entry comes from a study of OX40 agonist ivuxolimab in advanced cancers. Study-level background: Eligibility rules accepted prior anti-PD-1, anti-PD-L1 or anti-CTLA-4 therapy, and 40% had some.

Clones were sequenced by immunoSEQ multiplex PCR, and TCRdb holds only the in-frame ones, with some missing. This table has some 77,000 clones, 88% appearing once. General study results and limits: In general, CD8+ T cells held more expanded clones than CD4+ did, on average. Some of the lowest clonal expansion was seen in partial responders at 0.1-3.0 mg/kg.

Source: CD4+ or CD8+ T cells sorted from blood, taken in a trial of the OX40 agonist ivuxolimab. This receptor was taken from an adult with an advanced solid tumor such as melanoma, head and neck, liver or kidney cancer.

The CDR3 spells CASRIDSNYGYTF. The CDR3, as DNA: TGTGCCAGCAGGATCGACAGTAACTATGGCTACACCTTC. V and J are TRBV6-1 and TRBJ1-2, with D possibly TRBD1 on 5 matching bases. The length of the CDR3 is 13 residues. Germline values: CDR1 MNHNS, CDR2 SASEGT. Trimming pared 6 bases from V and 1 base from J, leaving 9 bases between.